The present entry profiles one T cell receptor beta chain with its context. Its cognate antigen has yet to be identified. No qualities accompany the bases; no much larger clone lies one base away. Roughly 2 micrograms of genomic DNA were extracted from cryopreserved PBMCs for TCR beta library preparation. Longitudinal blood samples from CLL patients on ibrutinib monotherapy underwent high-throughput TCR beta sequencing. The patients took part in an open-label, single-center phase 2 trial of ibrutinib monotherapy. This specimen belongs to a study of cytotoxic CD8 clonotypes in ibrutinib-treated CLL (dated by TCRdb to the early 2020s). Looking at the study overall: The cohort was composed of about a dozen relapsed/refractory and about 15 treatment-naive patients; IGHV unmutated status was identified in roughly 17 patients. Partial responses were observed in 24 patients and complete responses in 2; after a median follow-up of 68 months, remission was maintained in approximately 14 patients and progression was observed in approximately 12. Response samples were taken after a median of 12 months on treatment, ranging from about 6 to 36 months. On average, each sample yielded hundreds of thousands of productive templates and around 100,000 productive rearrangements. Of the 90 or so participants in the trial, about two dozen had longitudinal samples available. Cryopreserved peripheral blood mononuclear cells were obtained prior to treatment, at the time of response, and at either disease progression or sustained remission.

Here is what the overall study found, with its caveats: An increase in clonality was observed at ibrutinib response, with clonality remaining stable during sustained remission and falling back toward baseline at progression. Public clonotypes were rare and either contracted or stayed stable during treatment, and the rise in clonality at ibrutinib response reflected the expansion of private clonotypes. Sampling times were not matched between sustained-remission and progressing patients, and lymph node repertoires were not studied. Baseline clonality was found to be higher than that of age-matched healthy donors and was strongly correlated with circulating CD8+ T-cell counts.

The CDR3 runs 17 residues from the cysteine to the phenylalanine. The CDR3 DNA has 51 bases and is translated from base 1. Via the germline V gene, CDR1 is SNHLY and CDR2 FYNNEI. V and J are trimmed by 2 bases and 4 bases, and the gene matches miss 10 bases of the junction. A MiSeq instrument was used for deep resolution sequencing, which targeted depths ranging from 1 in 1 million up to 1 in 200,000 T cells, with coverage averaging 10x for each clonotype. The immunoSEQ hsTCRB Kit was used to generate the TCR beta libraries. In the source study's methods: ImmunoSEQ Data Assistant and ImmunoSEQ Analyzer were used for data analysis, and V, D and J genes were assigned according to IMGT definitions. Clonality, with values ranging from 0 to 1, was calculated as one minus the normalized Shannon entropy of productive rearrangement frequencies. Public clonotype analysis was restricted to overrepresented clonotypes comprising at least 0.05% of each patient's repertoire. Fewer than 15 repertoires from age-matched healthy donors, obtained from immuneACCESS, served as clonality controls. The immuneACCESS repertoire file appears here via TCRdb, limited to in-frame rearrangements. These files lack a portion of the clones; in checked studies, under half of the deficit traces to unresolved V genes, and the cause of the others is not known. That table gives V, J and clone size, and the DNA gave D and trimming. Here the sample has more than 12,000 clones; about 60% occur a single time. Jointly, the top ten make up about 12% of the sample.

This TCR came from a human donor with chronic lymphocytic leukemia. Here the chain combines TRBV2 and TRBJ2-2; 7 bases in the junction line up with TRBD2. The sample was PBMCs, taken before ibrutinib treatment. CDR3 reads: CASSETRGGGGTGELFF. The DNA is as follows: TGTGCCAGCAGTGAAACTAGAGGCGGGGGAGGCACCGGGGAGCTGTTTTTT.